A single sample gave rise to the 31 T cell receptor beta chains below, sequenced in a study of blood T cell repertoires in COVID-19. Profiling relied on immunoSEQ multiplex PCR, and the TCRdb table lists in-frame clones only, not all of them. This repertoire shows about 120,000 clones, roughly four fifths found once; its top ten account for about 4.2%. The sample consisted of peripheral blood. The receptors shown here come from a woman in her seventies with acute or convalescent COVID-19.

This clone was seen a single time. The chain carries TRBV5-4 and TRBJ2-5; 9 nucleotides align to TRBD1. V was pared by 4 bases and J by 1 base, with 5 bases of the junction left unmatched. Per germline, CDR1 SGHNT and CDR2 YYREEE (reference sequence). The CDR3 sequence is 15 residues long. For the CDR3, the DNA is TGTGCCAGCAGCAGGGGACAGGGCTTCCAAGAGACCCAGTACTTC. As protein: CASSRGQGFQETQYF. The full variable domain, in which reference TRBV5-4 and TRBJ2-5 provide the parts outside the CDR3, is ETGVTQSPTHLIKTRGQQVTLRCSSQSGHNTVSWYQQALGQGPQFIFQYYREEENGRGNFPPRFSGLQFPNYSSELNVNALELDDSALYLCASSRGQGFQETQYFGPGTRLLVL.

This chain's CDR3 is CASSAGSSGGTQETQYF. The CDR3 DNA follows: TGTGCCAGCAGCGCGGGATCTAGCGGGGGTACCCAAGAGACCCAGTACTTC. V usage is TRBV9 and J usage is TRBJ2-5; TRBD2 agrees at 10 bases. Germline loops: CDR1 SGDLS, CDR2 YYNGEE. The CDR3 covers 17 residues. V lost 3 bases, J lost 1 base, and 9 bases stayed unmatched.

The V and J genes are TRBV19 and TRBJ2-1; 11 bases are shared with TRBD1. The V segment lost 5 bases and the J segment 7 bases; nucleotides outside the gene matches: 4. The germline V gene has CDR1 LNHDA and CDR2 SQIVND (reference sequence). This CDR3 is built from 14 residues. CDR3 sequence (DNA): TGTGCCAGTAGTGGACAGGGGGCCCGGAATGAGCAGTTCTTC. Its translation is CASSGQGARNEQFF.

J is TRBJ2-3 and V is TRBV2, with 10 bases identical to TRBD1. Germline values: CDR1 SNHLY, CDR2 FYNNEI. Unmatched junction bases numbered 8, after V lost 5 bases and J lost 6 bases. The CDR3 totals 15 residues. CDR3 sequence (DNA): TGTGCCAGCAGTCGACAGGGGGCGACGTATGATACGCAGTATTTT. Protein sequence: CASSRQGATYDTQYF.

V is TRBV6-4 and J is TRBJ2-6; 8 positions match TRBD1. CDR1 and CDR2 from the germline V gene are MRHNA and SNTAGT. CDR3 length: 17 residues. V lost 2 bases to trimming and J lost 0 bases; unmatched junction nucleotides: 3. CDR3 in DNA: TGTGCCAGCAGTGACCGCGACAGGGGCTCTGGGGCCAACGTCCTGACTTTC. It is translated as CASSDRDRGSGANVLTF.

The chain is built from TRBV30 and TRBJ1-1; 7 nucleotides agree with TRBD1. The CDR3 has 16 residues. J lost 1 base, V lost 2 bases, and 10 bases had no gene match. CDR1 GTSNPN and CDR2 SVGIG come from the germline V gene (reference sequence). The CDR3 is CAWSPREGQPNTEAFF. The DNA of the CDR3 is TGTGCCTGGAGTCCCCGGGAGGGACAGCCGAACACTGAAGCTTTCTTT.

The gene calls are TRBV9 and TRBJ2-5; 9 positions match TRBD2. After removal of 0 bases from V and 2 bases from J, the junction contained 5 bases not matched to a gene. CDR3 size: 16 residues. The germline V gene has CDR1 SGDLS and CDR2 YYNGEE. CDR3 bases: TGTGCCAGCAGCGTAGGCGGGGGGGTGCAACAAGAGACCCAGTACTTC. Its translation is CASSVGGGVQQETQYF.

This clone was seen a single time. The gene calls are TRBV7-9 and TRBJ2-1, with 9 bases fitting TRBD1. Trimming took 5 bases from V and 14 from J; bases not matched to a gene: 4. From germline, CDR1 is SEHNR and CDR2 FQNEAQ (reference sequence). The CDR3 length is 11 residues. The CDR3 sequence: CASSPGQGEFF. The CDR3 DNA is TGTGCCAGCAGCCCGGGACAGGGCGAGTTCTTC.

The V gene is TRBV6-2 or TRBV6-3, the J gene TRBJ2-1, with D possibly being TRBD1 (6 bases). The CDR3 is 15 amino acids. The V gene's germline CDR1 is MNHEY and CDR2 SVGEGT. V gave up 4 bases and J gave up 5 bases, with 15 bases separating them. CDR3 in DNA: TGTGCCAGCAGTTCTGGACAGAAAGTCGACAATGAGCAGTTCTTC. Encoded protein: CASSSGQKVDNEQFF.

The rearrangement uses TRBV29-1 and TRBJ1-6; D remains unclear. Germline loops: CDR1 SQVTM, CDR2 ANQGSEA. CDR3 length: 13 amino acids. V was pared by 7 bases and J by 3 bases, with 10 bases between. The CDR3 here is CSAQENYNSPLHF. In DNA form, the CDR3 reads TGCAGCGCCCAAGAGAACTATAATTCACCCCTCCACTTT.

The chain carries TRBV4-3 and TRBJ2-3; TRBD1 might be the D (7 bases). CDR3 size: 15 residues. Germline CDR1 is LGHNA and CDR2 is YSLEER. V lost 8 bases and J 1 base, leaving 16 bases between the germline ends. The CDR3 spells CASSRQGGGTDTQYF. DNA for the CDR3: TGCGCCAGCTCCCGACAGGGCGGGGGCACAGATACGCAGTATTTT.

This clone was counted a single time. The gene calls are TRBV14 and TRBJ1-6, with D possibly being TRBD1 (6 bases). In germline, CDR1 is SGHDN, CDR2 FVKESK. The V end lost 4 bases, the J end lost 8 bases, and 15 bases lay between the germline ends. The CDR3 spans 15 residues. CDR3 residues: CASSRQDRRYSPLHF. The CDR3, as DNA: TGTGCCAGCAGCCGGCAAGACAGGAGATATTCACCCCTCCACTTT.

This clone has a single count. The chain uses TRBV6-2 or TRBV6-3 and TRBJ1-5; D might be TRBD1 (5 bases). Trimming cost V 5 bases and J 3 bases, with 20 bases left between them. CDR3 length equals 17 residues. From germline, CDR1 is MNHEY and CDR2 SVGEGT. As DNA, the CDR3 is TGTGCCAGCAGTCGCAGTAGCTCCAGGGTAGCCAATCAGCCCCAGCATTTT. It translates to CASSRSSSRVANQPQHF.

Comments on this clone: This may be a read error, as it is one base from a much larger clone. The CDR3: CASSDRGTDTQYF. The CDR3 nucleotides are TGCGCCAGCAGCGACAGGGGCACAGATACGCAGTATTTT. This chain connects TRBV5-1 to TRBJ2-3, with 7 positions matching TRBD1. The length of the CDR3 is 13 residues. Losses at the gene ends were 4 bases for V and 1 base for J; bases not matched to a gene: 0. Germline lookup yields CDR1 SGHRS and CDR2 YFSETQ. Full variable domain (remainder filled in from reference TRBV5-1 and TRBJ2-3): KAGVTQTPRYLIKTRGQQVTLSCSPISGHRSVSWYQQTPGQGLQFLFEYFSETQRNKGNFPGRFSGRQFSNSRSEMNVSTLELGDSALYLCASSDRGTDTQYFGPGTRLTVL.

This chain uses TRBV7-2 with TRBJ2-5; D perhaps matches TRBD2 (5 bases). CDR3 length equals 12 residues. The V gene lost 4 bases and the J gene lost 5 bases, with 8 bases spanning the gap. Germline loops: CDR1 SGHTA, CDR2 FQGNSA. The CDR3 spells CASSSLGETQYF. DNA of the CDR3: TGTGCCAGCAGCTCACTAGGGGAGACCCAGTACTTC.

The chain has TRBV7-2 and TRBJ1-1; D call uncertain. In germline, CDR1 is SGHTA, CDR2 FQGNSA. Trimming stripped 3 bases from V and 5 bases from J, with 16 bases between. This CDR3 region has 15 residues. The CDR3 spells CASSFTPEGRTEAFF. For the CDR3, the DNA is TGTGCCAGCAGCTTTACGCCGGAGGGAAGAACTGAAGCTTTCTTT.

This clone was observed once. V and J are TRBV3-1 (or the pseudogene TRBV3-2) and TRBJ1-2; 10 nucleotides line up with TRBD1. The J segment lost 2 bases and the V segment lost 4 bases, leaving 7 bases of the junction unmatched. The germline V gene encodes CDR1 LGHDT and CDR2 YNNKEL (reference sequence). The CDR3 is made up of 16 amino acids. CDR3 DNA: TGTGCCAGCAGCCGATTAGACAGGGGGCGGAACTATGGCTACACCTTC. Translation gives CASSRLDRGRNYGYTF.

This clone was detected once. The chain employs TRBV19 and TRBJ2-5; 7 bases map to TRBD2. V was clipped by 7 bases and J by 3 bases; unmatched bases: 8. The germline gives CDR1 LNHDA, CDR2 SQIVND (reference sequence). This CDR3 comprises 14 residues. The CDR3 region is CASNLNGGEETQYF. CDR3 coding DNA: TGTGCCAGTAACTTGAATGGGGGGGAAGAGACCCAGTACTTC.

The chain joins TRBV11-3 to TRBJ2-2; weak D call: TRBD1 (6 bases). CDR1 SGHNT and CDR2 YENEEA come from the germline V gene. V lost 0 bases to trimming and J lost 2 bases, with 10 bases between them. The CDR3 runs to 16 residues. CDR3 in DNA: TGTGCCAGCAGCTTAGATGGGACACTTAACACCGGGGAGCTGTTTTTT. Its protein is CASSLDGTLNTGELFF.

This chain connects TRBV21-1 to TRBJ1-6; TRBD1, the table's D call, lacks a check against the DNA. TRBV21-1 is listed as a pseudogene. This CDR3 has 17 amino acids. CDR3 region: CASSKNAGKIFNSPLHF. CDR3 DNA sequence: TGTGCCAGCAGCAAAAATGCAGGGAAAATCTTTAATTCACCCCTCCACTTT.

This chain connects TRBV24-1 to TRBJ1-1; 9 nucleotides agree with TRBD1. J was trimmed by 10 bases and V by 2 bases; bases with no gene match: 7. The CDR3 is 14 residues long. Germline V gene lookup returns CDR1 KGHDR and CDR2 SFDVKD. CDR3: CATSDWDREVGAFF. The CDR3 DNA reads as TGTGCCACCAGTGATTGGGACAGGGAAGTGGGAGCTTTCTTT.

V gene TRBV19 combines with J gene TRBJ1-1; the D is unclear. Trimming stripped 7 bases from V and 1 base from J, with 19 bases between. Germline V gene sequence: CDR1 LNHDA, CDR2 SQIVND (reference sequence). CDR3 length: 16 amino acids. The CDR3 region is CASTRGEGLPNTEAFF. In nucleotides, the CDR3 is TGTGCCAGTACCCGGGGAGAGGGTCTCCCGAACACTGAAGCTTTCTTT.

A word on this clone: At one of its ends the junction is not consistent with the germline gene, which may arise from a read error. The gene calls are TRBV6-6 and TRBJ1-1; 10 nucleotides align to TRBD1. CDR3 size: 15 residues. Germline loops: CDR1 MNHNY, CDR2 SVGAGI (reference sequence). The CDR3 is CASSYRNGTGASRAF. The CDR3 bases are TGTGCCAGCAGTTACCGAAACGGGACAGGGGCAAGTCGGGCCTTT.

The chain has TRBV5-4 and TRBJ1-1; TRBD1 might be the D (5 bases). CDR3 length: 14 amino acids. V lost 5 bases, J lost 4 bases, and 15 bases lay in between. The germline CDR1 and CDR2 sequences are SGHNT and YYREEE (reference sequence). CDR3 nucleotide sequence: TGTGCCAGCAGAAAACAGGTGGTGGGCACTGAAGCTTTCTTT. Protein product: CASRKQVVGTEAFF. Using reference TRBV5-4 and TRBJ1-1 for the parts outside the CDR3, the full variable domain is ETGVTQSPTHLIKTRGQQVTLRCSSQSGHNTVSWYQQALGQGPQFIFQYYREEENGRGNFPPRFSGLQFPNYSSELNVNALELDDSALYLCASRKQVVGTEAFFGQGTRLTVV.

This sequence joins TRBV18 and TRBJ2-5; 14 bases line up with TRBD2. Trimming at V came to 2 bases and at J to 4 bases, leaving 0 bases not matched to a gene. Germline CDR1 reads KGHSH; CDR2 reads LQKENI. This CDR3 spans 15 amino acids. As DNA, the CDR3 is TGTGCCAGCTCACCAGGGACTAGCGGGAGAGAGACCCAGTACTTC. It yields the protein CASSPGTSGRETQYF. Based on the CDR3 plus reference TRBV18 and TRBJ2-5, the full variable domain is NAGVMQNPRHLVRRRGQEARLRCSPMKGHSHVYWYRQLPEEGLKFMVYLQKENIIDESGMPKERFSAEFPKEGPSILRIQQVVRGDSAAYFCASSPGTSGRETQYFGPGTRLLVL.

The chain links TRBV7-3 to TRBJ2-1; 9 bases align to TRBD2. V was pared by 4 bases and J by 15 bases, with 7 bases of the junction left unmatched. Germline assignment: CDR1 SGHTA and CDR2 FQGTGA. CDR3 length: 12 residues. The CDR3 sequence is CASSSASGVLFF. CDR3 coding DNA: TGTGCCAGCAGCTCCGCTAGCGGGGTTTTGTTCTTC. The variable domain in full, with the rest retrieved from reference TRBV7-3 and TRBJ2-1, is GAGVSQTPSNKVTEKGKYVELRCDPISGHTALYWYRQSLGQGPEFLIYFQGTGAADDSGLPNDRFFAVRPEGSVSTLKIQRTERGDSAVYLCASSSASGVLFFGPGTRLTVL.

V gene TRBV20-1 combines with J gene TRBJ2-3, with 8 bases that match TRBD2. The germline CDR1 and CDR2 sequences are DFQATT and SNEGSKA (reference sequence). The length of the CDR3 is 15 residues. V was clipped by 3 bases and J by 3 bases; unmatched bases: 8. Written as DNA, the CDR3 is TGCAGTGCTAGTATGAATAGCGGGGTTACAGATACGCAGTATTTT. Protein: CSASMNSGVTDTQYF.

The J gene is TRBJ2-2, the V gene TRBV10-2, with 9 bases that match TRBD2. This CDR3 comprises 14 residues. Germline V CDR1 and CDR2: WSHSY, SAAADI. Losses at the gene ends were 4 bases for V and 4 bases for J; bases not matched to a gene: 1. Here the CDR3 reads CASSAGLATGELFF. The CDR3 region has the DNA TGCGCCAGCAGTGCGGGACTAGCCACCGGGGAGCTGTTTTTT.

This rearrangement joins TRBV2 to TRBJ1-6; tentative D call: TRBD1 (5 bases). The V gene lost 3 bases and the J gene lost 8 bases, with 14 bases spanning the gap. There are 15 residues in the CDR3. Per the germline V gene, CDR1 is SNHLY and CDR2 is FYNNEI. DNA of the CDR3: TGTGCCAGCAGTGAGGGGGAGGGATTGTATTCACCCCTCCACTTT. Translating it yields CASSEGEGLYSPLHF.

The chain links TRBV7-9 to TRBJ2-6, with 7 bases aligning to TRBD1. The CDR3 is 15 amino acids. CDR1 and CDR2 from the germline V gene are SEHNR and FQNEAQ (reference sequence). Losses at the gene ends were 5 bases for V and 0 bases for J; bases not matched to a gene: 1. The CDR3 spells CASSPGGSGANVLTF. CDR3 sequence (DNA): TGTGCCAGCAGCCCAGGGGGCTCTGGGGCCAACGTCCTGACTTTC.

The CDR3 sequence: CASRRGQVDTEAFF. For the CDR3, the DNA is TGCGCCAGCAGGAGGGGACAAGTAGACACTGAAGCTTTCTTT. The chain joins TRBV5-1 to TRBJ1-1, with a possible D match to TRBD1 (6 bases). The V end was cut by 5 bases, the J end by 3 bases, with 14 bases between. Per the germline V gene, CDR1 is SGHRS and CDR2 is YFSETQ. The CDR3 has 14 amino acids.